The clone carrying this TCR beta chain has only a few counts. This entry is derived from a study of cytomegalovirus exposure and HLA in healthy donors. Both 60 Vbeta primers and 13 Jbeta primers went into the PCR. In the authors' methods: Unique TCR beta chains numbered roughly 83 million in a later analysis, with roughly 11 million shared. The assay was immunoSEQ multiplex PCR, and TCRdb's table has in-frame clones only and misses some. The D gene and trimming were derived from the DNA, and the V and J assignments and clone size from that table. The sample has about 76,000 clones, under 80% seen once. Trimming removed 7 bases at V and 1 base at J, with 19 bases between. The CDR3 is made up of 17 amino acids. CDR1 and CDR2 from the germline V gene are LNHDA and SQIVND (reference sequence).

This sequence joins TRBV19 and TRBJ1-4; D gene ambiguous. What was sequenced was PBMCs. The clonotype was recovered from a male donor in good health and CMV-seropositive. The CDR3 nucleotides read TGTGCCAGTACTTTCAGCGGATTGGGCCGAACTAATGAAAAACTGTTTTTT. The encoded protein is CASTFSGLGRTNEKLFF.